This T cell receptor beta chain was obtained from a study of OX40 agonist ivuxolimab in advanced cancers. Some clones are missing from TCRdb's copy, which holds only in-frame ones; the method was immunoSEQ multiplex PCR. The sample contains 150,000 to 180,000 clones, 90% to 95% of which appear only once. With V trimmed by 5 bases and J by 8 bases, 12 bases remained unmatched. Per germline, CDR1 SEHNR and CDR2 FQNEAQ (reference sequence). The CDR3 has 16 amino acids. The clonotype comes from an adult with an advanced solid tumor such as melanoma, head and neck, liver or kidney cancer. The chain uses TRBV7-9 and TRBJ1-6; 7 bases map to TRBD1. This sample comprised CD4+ or CD8+ T cells sorted from blood, obtained in a trial of the OX40 agonist ivuxolimab. CDR3 sequence reads: CASSPRGGTVHSPLHF. The CDR3 region has the DNA TGTGCCAGCAGCCCCCGGGGGGGGACAGTTCATTCACCCCTCCACTTT.